A single sample is the source of the 32 T cell receptor beta chains below, sequenced in a study of cytomegalovirus exposure and HLA in healthy donors. It was with 60 Vbeta and 13 Jbeta primers that the PCR ran. The protocol was immunoSEQ multiplex PCR, while the TCRdb copy is restricted to in-frame clones and leaves out a portion. The data show more than 60,000 clones, more than 75% seen once. The sequencing input was PBMCs. Receptors were obtained from a man younger than 30 in good health and CMV-seronegative.

V usage is TRBV5-3 and J usage is TRBJ1-3; D possibly corresponds to TRBD1 (5 bases). TRBV5-3 is reported as an ORF; its role is uncertain. The CDR3 extends over 14 amino acids. The V and J ends lost 2 bases and 1 base respectively, with 7 bases between them. The CDR3, as DNA: TGTGCCAGAAGCTTACAGGAATCTGGAAACACCATATATTTT. This codes for CARSLQESGNTIYF.

The chain links TRBV5-5 to TRBJ1-3; a weak D match, TRBD1 (6 bases). This CDR3 spans 16 amino acids. Looked up from germline, CDR1 is SGHKS and CDR2 is YYEKEE (reference sequence). The V end was cut by 2 bases, the J end by 2 bases, with 14 bases between. CDR3 DNA: TGTGCCAGCAGCTTTATCCAGGGGTCCACTGGAAACACCATATATTTT. It codes for CASSFIQGSTGNTIYF.

The genes are TRBV11-2 and TRBJ1-1; the D gene is possibly TRBD1 (6 bases). This CDR3 is 18 amino acids long. The germline CDR1 and CDR2 sequences are SGHAT and FQNNGV. V gave up 4 bases and J gave up 0 bases, with 21 bases separating them. CDR3 nucleotide sequence: TGTGCCAGCAGCTCCTCTAGACAGGTGATATTGTTGAACACTGAAGCTTTCTTT. Encoded protein: CASSSSRQVILLNTEAFF.

This chain uses TRBV6-5 with TRBJ2-5; 7 bases align to TRBD2. The DNA end lines up better with TRBJ2-7; the J call may be wrong. The CDR3 spans 16 residues. Germline V gives CDR1 MNHEY, CDR2 SVGAGI. Written as DNA, the CDR3 is TGTGCCAGCAGTTATAAGGTTGGGTTGGGGGGGTACGAGCAGTACTTC. Protein: CASSYKVGLGGYEQYF.

The chain uses TRBV29-1 and TRBJ2-2; D is undetermined. The germline V gene has CDR1 SQVTM and CDR2 ANQGSEA. CDR3 length: 15 residues. The V end was cut by 4 bases, the J end by 3 bases, with 15 bases between. CDR3: CSVAAGPTDTGELFF. DNA for the CDR3: TGCAGCGTTGCGGCAGGCCCGACGGACACCGGGGAGCTGTTTTTT.

The rearrangement uses TRBV7-2 and TRBJ1-1; no clear D gene. CDR3 length: 14 amino acids. V was clipped by 5 bases and J by 2 bases, with 12 bases between them. The germline gives CDR1 SGHTA, CDR2 FQGNSA. DNA for the CDR3: TGTGCCAGCAGCCGAGAAAGAACTAACACTGAAGCTTTCTTT. Protein: CASSRERTNTEAFF.

The table lists this clone with a count of one. The gene calls are TRBV5-1 and TRBJ2-1; D possibly corresponds to TRBD1 (5 bases). CDR3 size: 15 residues. In germline, CDR1 is SGHRS, CDR2 YFSETQ. Trimming removed 6 bases at V and 2 bases at J, with 15 bases between. CDR3 protein: CASTPSRVTYNEQFF. The DNA of the CDR3 is TGCGCCAGCACACCGAGCAGGGTGACCTACAATGAGCAGTTCTTC. Full variable domain (missing parts from reference TRBV5-1 and TRBJ2-1): KAGVTQTPRYLIKTRGQQVTLSCSPISGHRSVSWYQQTPGQGLQFLFEYFSETQRNKGNFPGRFSGRQFSNSRSEMNVSTLELGDSALYLCASTPSRVTYNEQFFGPGTRLTVL.

The V and J genes are TRBV4-3 and TRBJ2-5; maybe TRBD2 (7 bases). Trimming took 1 base from V and 5 from J, leaving 20 bases between them. Germline lookup yields CDR1 LGHNA and CDR2 YSLEER. The CDR3 has 17 amino acids. The CDR3 DNA sequence: TGCGCCAGCAGCCAAGGCTTGCGAGGGGGGGGCCAGGAGACCCAGTACTTC. This encodes CASSQGLRGGGQETQYF.

The chain recombines TRBV7-9 with TRBJ2-3, with TRBD2 identical over 8 bases. CDR3 length: 14 residues. V was clipped by 2 bases and J by 4 bases; unmatched bases: 2. CDR1 is SEHNR and CDR2 is FQNEAQ in the germline V gene (reference sequence). The CDR3 DNA is TGTGCCAGCAGCTTACCGGGACTAGCAGATACGCAGTATTTT. Its translation is CASSLPGLADTQYF.

The rearrangement joins TRBV2 to TRBJ1-5, with 7 bases fitting TRBD1. This CDR3 comprises 13 residues. The V segment lost 10 bases and the J segment 7 bases; nucleotides outside the gene matches: 10. Germline V gene sequence: CDR1 SNHLY, CDR2 FYNNEI. This CDR3 reads CATRQGLGQPQHF. The CDR3 DNA reads as TGTGCCACCAGACAGGGTTTGGGACAGCCCCAGCATTTT.

The J gene is TRBJ1-2, the V gene TRBV2, with D unclear. The V end was cut by 4 bases, the J end by 2 bases, with 11 bases between. Germline CDR1 and CDR2: SNHLY and FYNNEI. The CDR3 has 14 amino acids. The CDR3 protein is CASSGENSNYGYTF. As DNA, the CDR3 is TGTGCCAGCAGTGGAGAGAACAGCAACTATGGCTACACCTTC.

The chain recombines TRBV6-6 with TRBJ1-5, with D perhaps matching TRBD1 (5 bases). Germline V gives CDR1 MNHNY, CDR2 SVGAGI (reference sequence). This CDR3 has 14 amino acids. Deletions cut 2 bases from V and 7 bases from J, with 12 bases between. The CDR3 bases are TGTGCCAGCAGTTACGGCAGGGTTGAACAGCCCCAGCATTTT. It yields the protein CASSYGRVEQPQHF.

CDR3 amino acids: CSARDSLTDTQYF. In DNA form, the CDR3 reads TGCAGCGCCCGGGACTCTCTCACAGATACGCAGTATTTT. V is TRBV29-1 and J is TRBJ2-3; maybe TRBD2 (6 bases). The CDR3 has 13 residues. Trimming removed 7 bases at V and 2 bases at J, with 13 bases between. The germline V gene has CDR1 SQVTM and CDR2 ANQGSEA.

A single count supports this clone. The V call is TRBV28, the J call TRBJ1-1, with a weak D call TRBD1 (5 bases). The V end was cut by 2 bases, the J end by 5 bases, with 12 bases between. Germline V lookup: CDR1 MDHEN, CDR2 SYDVKM. The CDR3 consists of 14 residues. CDR3 protein: CASSLSRRTTEAFF. Written as DNA, the CDR3 is TGTGCCAGCAGTTTAAGTCGTAGGACAACTGAAGCTTTCTTT.

The rearrangement uses TRBV19 and TRBJ2-1; TRBD1 matches at 8 bases. The CDR3 spans 16 residues. With 4 bases clipped from V and 8 bases from J, the junction kept 13 bases outside the gene matches. Germline CDR1 is LNHDA and CDR2 is SQIVND (reference sequence). The CDR3 loop reads CASSRLRDRNFDEQFF. CDR3 bases: TGTGCCAGTAGTAGACTCCGGGACAGGAATTTTGATGAGCAGTTCTTC.

This clone has just a few counts. The chain links TRBV4-1 to TRBJ2-1; possible D gene TRBD2, 6 bases. The V and J ends lost 4 bases and 0 bases respectively, with 16 bases between them. This CDR3 region has 17 residues. CDR1 is MGHRA, CDR2 YSYEKL, per germline. The CDR3 sequence: CASSRGGMVISYNEQFF. DNA for the CDR3: TGCGCCAGCAGCCGAGGAGGGATGGTTATCTCCTACAATGAGCAGTTCTTC.

This rearrangement joins TRBV5-1 to TRBJ2-5, with 8 nucleotides matching TRBD1. V lost 4 bases, J lost 4 bases, and 15 bases stayed unmatched. Germline V lookup: CDR1 SGHRS, CDR2 YFSETQ. CDR3 length: 17 amino acids. Here the CDR3 DNA reads TGCGCCAGCAGCCTGGTGGGACAGGCGTCTATTGGAGAGACCCAGTACTTC. This sequence encodes CASSLVGQASIGETQYF.

The chain has TRBV5-1 and TRBJ2-1; 8 nucleotides match TRBD2. Germline V CDR1 and CDR2: SGHRS, YFSETQ. The ends lost 0 bases at V and 6 bases at J; junction bases unmatched: 5. This CDR3 spans 15 amino acids. DNA for the CDR3: TGCGCCAGCAGCTTGGACGGGGGGGAAGGCAATGAGCAGTTCTTC. This codes for CASSLDGGEGNEQFF. Variable domain in full (rest from reference TRBV5-1 and TRBJ2-1): KAGVTQTPRYLIKTRGQQVTLSCSPISGHRSVSWYQQTPGQGLQFLFEYFSETQRNKGNFPGRFSGRQFSNSRSEMNVSTLELGDSALYLCASSLDGGEGNEQFFGPGTRLTVL.

The chain couples TRBV7-2 to TRBJ2-3, with TRBD1 identical over 9 bases. Germline CDR1 SGHTA, CDR2 FQGNSA. The CDR3 totals 14 residues. V lost 5 bases to trimming and J lost 4 bases; unmatched junction nucleotides: 4. DNA for the CDR3: TGTGCCAGCAGCCCGACAGGGGGGGCAGATACGCAGTATTTT. Protein: CASSPTGGADTQYF.

The V and J genes are TRBV6-1 and TRBJ2-6, with TRBD2 as a possible D gene (6 bases). V was pared by 2 bases and J by 2 bases, with 13 bases between. Germline V gives CDR1 MNHNS, CDR2 SASEGT. The CDR3 runs 17 residues. The CDR3 DNA reads as TGTGCCAGCAGTGAACCAACCCGGGGGACTGGGGCCAACGTCCTGACTTTC. As protein: CASSEPTRGTGANVLTF.

The table lists this clone with a count of one. The chain combines TRBV4-2 with TRBJ2-2; TRBD2 matches at 12 bases. V was clipped by 2 bases and J by 2 bases; unmatched bases: 6. This CDR3 has 18 residues. Per the germline V gene, CDR1 is LGHNA and CDR2 is YNFKEQ. For the CDR3, the DNA is TGTGCCAGCAGCCAATTGGCTAGCGGGGGGGTAAACACCGGGGAGCTGTTTTTT. The encoded protein is CASSQLASGGVNTGELFF.

The chain links TRBV5-1 to TRBJ2-7; 7 bases fit TRBD1. Germline V gives CDR1 SGHRS, CDR2 YFSETQ. With V trimmed by 0 bases and J by 2 bases, 2 bases remained unmatched. CDR3 length: 14 amino acids. CDR3 coding DNA: TGCGCCAGCAGCTTGGGGACAGGAGCCTACGAGCAGTACGTC. Protein sequence: CASSLGTGAYEQYV.

The V and J genes are TRBV30 and TRBJ2-1; the match to TRBD2 covers 9 bases. Trimming cost V 5 bases and J 12 bases; bases outside gene matches: 2. Germline assignment: CDR1 GTSNPN and CDR2 SVGIG (reference sequence). The CDR3 contains 10 residues. The CDR3 coding sequence is TGTGCCTGGGGACTAGCGCCGCAGTTCTTC. It specifies CAWGLAPQFF.

The J gene is TRBJ2-3, the V gene TRBV11-3; possibly TRBD1 for D (5 bases). The germline gives CDR1 SGHNT, CDR2 YENEEA. The V end lost 3 bases, the J end lost 0 bases, and 7 bases lay between the germline ends. The CDR3 consists of 14 residues. DNA for the CDR3: TGTGCCAGCAGCTTTCAGGGAAGCACAGATACGCAGTATTTT. Protein: CASSFQGSTDTQYF.

The rearrangement uses TRBV19 and TRBJ2-6; D not resolved. Deletions cut 6 bases from V and 2 bases from J, with 20 bases between. CDR1 and CDR2 (germline): LNHDA, SQIVND (reference sequence). This CDR3 has 18 amino acids. The CDR3 sequence is CASRPPVTAPAGANVLTF. The CDR3 nucleotides read TGTGCCAGTAGGCCACCCGTAACAGCTCCGGCTGGGGCCAACGTCCTGACTTTC.

This chain connects TRBV11-2 to TRBJ2-5, with TRBD2 identical over 7 bases. V lost 5 bases to trimming and J lost 1 base; unmatched junction nucleotides: 7. CDR1 SGHAT and CDR2 FQNNGV come from the germline V gene. The CDR3 consists of 15 residues. The CDR3 DNA follows: TGTGCCAGCAGCCCGTCACTAGCGCCCCAAGAGACCCAGTACTTC. Its protein product is CASSPSLAPQETQYF.

The rearrangement links TRBV4-2 to TRBJ2-7, with TRBD2 as a possible D gene (5 bases). The CDR3 has 14 amino acids. The V gene lost 5 bases and the J gene lost 3 bases, with 14 bases spanning the gap. CDR1 and CDR2 from the germline V gene are LGHNA and YNFKEQ. CDR3 sequence reads: CASSMDLTNYEQYF. The CDR3 coding sequence is TGTGCCAGCAGCATGGACTTAACAAACTACGAGCAGTACTTC.

Here the CDR3 DNA reads TGTGCCACCAGCAGAGCTAGCGGGGGGGCAGAGACCCAGTACTTC. It specifies CATSRASGGAETQYF. J is TRBJ2-5 and V is TRBV15; 12 bases are shared with TRBD2. CDR1 LNHNV and CDR2 YYDKDF come from the germline V gene (reference sequence). The junction had 1 base not matched to a gene; V was cut back by 1 base and J by 4 bases. The CDR3 is made up of 15 amino acids.

This clone has only one observation. The chain combines TRBV6-1 with TRBJ2-5; D is unclear. The CDR3 spans 14 residues. Germline-derived CDR1 and CDR2 are MNHNS and SASEGT. V lost 6 bases and J 4 bases, leaving 15 bases between the germline ends. CDR3: CASSHRVPGETQYF. In nucleotides, the CDR3 is TGTGCCAGCAGCCATCGAGTTCCAGGAGAGACCCAGTACTTC.

The V and J genes are TRBV7-9 and TRBJ2-1; 15 bases fit TRBD2. V lost 5 bases, J lost 3 bases, and 8 bases stayed unmatched. Per germline, CDR1 SEHNR and CDR2 FQNEAQ (reference sequence). This CDR3 comprises 18 residues. This chain's CDR3 is CASSARTSGGDLYNEQFF. The CDR3 nucleotides read TGTGCCAGCAGCGCCCGGACTAGCGGGGGGGATCTCTACAATGAGCAGTTCTTC. Full variable domain (rest looked up from reference TRBV7-9 and TRBJ2-1): DTGVSQNPRHKITKRGQNVTFRCDPISEHNRLYWYRQTLGQGPEFLTYFQNEAQLEKSRLLSDRFSAERPKGSFSTLEIQRTEQGDSAMYLCASSARTSGGDLYNEQFFGPGTRLTVL.

The chain uses TRBV29-1 and TRBJ1-1, with 7 bases lining up with TRBD1. CDR3 size: 11 residues. The V gene end was trimmed by 6 bases and the J gene end by 3 bases; junction bases not matched to a gene: 1. Germline CDR1 and CDR2: SQVTM and ANQGSEA. The CDR3 sequence is CSVRGDTEAFF. The CDR3 coding sequence is TGCAGCGTCAGGGGGGACACTGAAGCTTTCTTT.

In this sample, this clone turned up a few times. This chain links TRBV5-1 with TRBJ2-2, with TRBD1 as a possible D gene (5 bases). CDR1 is SGHRS and CDR2 is YFSETQ in the germline V gene. Between the trimmed V and J ends, which lost 0 bases and 13 bases, there was a span of 10 bases. The CDR3 has 12 residues. CDR3 in amino acids: CASSLVQGRLFF. The CDR3 bases are TGCGCCAGCAGCTTGGTGCAGGGTCGGCTGTTTTTT. Full variable domain (missing parts from reference TRBV5-1 and TRBJ2-2): KAGVTQTPRYLIKTRGQQVTLSCSPISGHRSVSWYQQTPGQGLQFLFEYFSETQRNKGNFPGRFSGRQFSNSRSEMNVSTLELGDSALYLCASSLVQGRLFFGEGSRLTVL.